The next 30 T cell receptor beta chains were all read from a single sample in a study of cytomegalovirus exposure and HLA in healthy donors. The table came from immunoSEQ multiplex PCR; TCRdb's copy has only in-frame clones and leaves some out. The sample consists of more than 250,000 clones, roughly 90% of them appearing once. Material for sequencing was PBMCs. All receptors derive from a woman aged 30 to 39 in good health and CMV-seropositive.

This chain connects TRBV27 to TRBJ2-5, with TRBD1 matching 7 bases. Germline V lookup: CDR1 MNHEY, CDR2 SMNVEV (reference sequence). V lost 2 bases to trimming and J lost 1 base; unmatched junction nucleotides: 1. This CDR3 contains 14 residues. DNA of the CDR3: TGTGCCAGCAGTTTAGCAGGGGGCCAAGAGACCCAGTACTTC. Protein product: CASSLAGGQETQYF.

For the CDR3, the DNA is TGTGCCAGCAGCCCCGACAGGGCTGGAAACGAGCAGTACTTC. Residues: CASSPDRAGNEQYF. V is TRBV6-1 and J is TRBJ2-7, with TRBD1 matching 7 bases. V lost 6 bases, J lost 5 bases, and 10 bases stayed unmatched. The CDR3 sequence is 14 residues long. Per germline, CDR1 MNHNS and CDR2 SASEGT.

DNA for the CDR3: TGTGCCAGCAGCTTGGAAGGGGGCTCCAGGTACGAGCAGTACTTC. Residues: CASSLEGGSRYEQYF. The chain recombines TRBV5-6 with TRBJ2-7; the match to TRBD1 covers 7 bases. The germline CDR1 and CDR2 sequences are SGHDT and YYEEEE. The V segment lost 0 bases and the J segment 4 bases; nucleotides outside the gene matches: 7. The CDR3 length is 15 residues.

The rearrangement uses TRBV6-5 and TRBJ2-7; D gene unclear. V gave up 0 bases and J gave up 3 bases, with 6 bases separating them. This CDR3 comprises 13 residues. Germline V gene data show CDR1 as MNHEY and CDR2 as SVGAGI. The chain's CDR3 is CASSYSTNYEQYF. For the CDR3, the DNA is TGTGCCAGCAGTTACTCGACGAACTACGAGCAGTACTTC.

V gene TRBV2 combines with J gene TRBJ1-2; D unresolved. The V gene's germline CDR1 is SNHLY and CDR2 FYNNEI. V dropped 4 bases and J dropped 8 bases, with 17 bases sitting between them. The CDR3 totals 14 residues. DNA of the CDR3: TGTGCCAGCAGTGCCCCCCTTGGCCCTCGCGGCTACACCTTC. It codes for CASSAPLGPRGYTF.

The chain joins TRBV28 to TRBJ2-7, with D uncertain. This CDR3 is built from 13 residues. Trimming removed 5 bases at V and 2 bases at J, with 10 bases between. Germline values: CDR1 MDHEN, CDR2 SYDVKM. CDR3 DNA: TGTGCCAGCAGTAATGCCTCGCCCTACGAGCAGTACTTC. This encodes CASSNASPYEQYF.

The chain links TRBV7-2 to TRBJ1-4; D is uncertain. V gave up 1 base and J gave up 5 bases, with 8 bases separating them. Germline-derived CDR1 and CDR2 are SGHTA and FQGNSA. The CDR3 length is 14 residues. CDR3 residues: CASSLDGRNEKLFF. As DNA, the CDR3 is TGTGCCAGCAGCTTAGATGGGCGGAATGAAAAACTGTTTTTT.

There are a few counts of this clone. This chain links TRBV15 with TRBJ1-1; D remains unclear. CDR1 is LNHNV and CDR2 is YYDKDF in the germline V gene (reference sequence). The germline V and J ends were trimmed by 0 bases and 10 bases, with 0 bases remaining between them. The CDR3 loop spans 9 amino acids. CDR3 amino acids: CATSREAFF. CDR3 nucleotide sequence: TGTGCCACCAGCAGAGAAGCTTTCTTT.

The rearrangement links TRBV10-1 to TRBJ2-7; 9 bases align to TRBD1. This CDR3 comprises 13 residues. Per the germline V gene, CDR1 is WNHNN and CDR2 is SYGVQD (reference sequence). V gave up 9 bases and J gave up 9 bases; unmatched junction bases: 12. CDR3 sequence (DNA): TGCGCCAGGACTACAGGGGGCGCCTCGGTGCAGTACTTC. Protein: CARTTGGASVQYF.

V is TRBV10-3 and J is TRBJ1-1; TRBD1 might be the D (5 bases). CDR1 and CDR2 (germline): ENHRY, SYGVKD. Trimming cost V 6 bases and J 3 bases, with 14 bases left between them. The CDR3 has 14 residues. CDR3 sequence (DNA): TGTGCCATCAGCGGGACCTTCCAGTACACTGAAGCTTTCTTT. Residues: CAISGTFQYTEAFF.

V usage is TRBV6-1 and J usage is TRBJ2-7, with D possibly called TRBD1 or TRBD2 (5 bases each). The CDR3 has 14 residues. V lost 6 bases and J 0 bases, leaving 12 bases between the germline ends. From germline, CDR1 is MNHNS and CDR2 SASEGT. CDR3 sequence reads: CASSPGLSSYEQYF. DNA of the CDR3: TGTGCCAGCAGCCCGGGGCTCAGCTCCTACGAGCAGTACTTC.

The chain is built from TRBV27 and TRBJ2-1; 9 nucleotides line up with TRBD2. The CDR3 is 15 amino acids. Germline CDR1 and CDR2: MNHEY and SMNVEV (reference sequence). Trimming removed 4 bases from V and 9 bases from J; junction bases left unmatched: 10. DNA for the CDR3: TGTGCCAGCAGTTCTCTAGCGGGGAGGGGTGTTGAGCAGTTCTTC. Its protein product is CASSSLAGRGVEQFF.

The V gene is TRBV30, the J gene TRBJ1-3, with unresolved D. The CDR3 has 12 residues. Germline values: CDR1 GTSNPN, CDR2 SVGIG (reference sequence). Trimming left V 4 bases short and J 1 base short, with 5 bases between. The CDR3 loop is CAWKRSGNTIYF. In DNA, the CDR3 is TGTGCCTGGAAGAGGTCTGGAAACACCATATATTTT. The full variable domain, its missing parts supplied by reference TRBV30 and TRBJ1-3, is SQTIHQWPATLVQPVGSPLSLECTVEGTSNPNLYWYRQAAGRGLQLLFYSVGIGQISSEVPQNLSASRPQDRQFILSSKKLLLSDSGFYLCAWKRSGNTIYFGEGSWLTVV.

This clone was counted only a few times. The chain links TRBV28 to TRBJ2-5, with D tentatively TRBD1 (6 bases). Trimming removed 2 bases from V and 4 bases from J, with 11 bases in between. The CDR3 extends over 14 amino acids. Germline V lookup: CDR1 MDHEN, CDR2 SYDVKM. CDR3 bases: TGTGCCAGCAGTTTACCGCGGACAGTAGAGACCCAGTACTTC. Its protein is CASSLPRTVETQYF. Using reference TRBV28 and TRBJ2-5 for the parts outside the CDR3, the full variable domain is DVKVTQSSRYLVKRTGEKVFLECVQDMDHENMFWYRQDPGLGLRLIYFSYDVKMKEKGDIPEGYSVSREKKERFSLILESASTNQTSMYLCASSLPRTVETQYFGPGTRLLVL.

This chain links TRBV7-7 with TRBJ1-4; TRBD1 is a possible D gene (5 bases). Germline V gives CDR1 SSHAT, CDR2 FNYEAQ (reference sequence). The CDR3 runs to 14 residues. Trimming pared 6 bases from V and 8 bases from J, leaving 16 bases between. The CDR3 DNA reads TGTGCCAGCAGTCCAACAGGAACGGGGGAAAAACTGTTTTTT. Its translation is CASSPTGTGEKLFF.

This clone was seen a single time. The J gene is TRBJ2-2, the V gene TRBV2; 12 bases map to TRBD2. CDR3 length equals 15 residues. After removal of 9 bases from V and 5 bases from J, the junction contained 7 bases not matched to a gene. CDR1 is SNHLY, CDR2 FYNNEI, per germline. CDR3 DNA sequence: TGTGCCAGTCGGACTAGCGGGGCGCTAACCGGGGAGCTGTTTTTT. The encoded protein is CASRTSGALTGELFF.

A note on this clone: The junction does not match germline at one end; this may be a read error. This chain links TRBV29-1 with TRBJ1-1; D is unclear. CDR1 and CDR2 from the germline V gene are SQVTM and ANQGSEA. CDR3 length equals 15 residues. The CDR3 bases are TGCAGCTTTGAGGGTGAGACGGAGTGGGGCACTGAAGCTTTCTTT. Residues: CSFEGETEWGTEAFF.

The chain is built from TRBV27 and TRBJ2-1; 9 nucleotides align to TRBD2. CDR3 length: 20 amino acids. Per germline, CDR1 MNHEY and CDR2 SMNVEV (reference sequence). Unmatched junction bases numbered 21, after V lost 2 bases and J lost 7 bases. CDR3 nucleotide sequence: TGTGCCAGCAGTTTAAACAGGCCGCGTCGGCGGGAGGGCCGGCGGAATGAGCAGTTCTTC. Residues: CASSLNRPRRREGRRNEQFF.

This clone was observed a single time. The CDR3 protein is CASREAGDPTEAFF. CDR3 DNA: TGCGCCAGCAGAGAGGCAGGGGACCCTACTGAAGCTTTCTTT. This chain joins TRBV5-1 and TRBJ1-1, with a weak D call TRBD1 (6 bases). Trimming took off 5 bases at V and 5 bases at J, with 16 bases between the two ends. This CDR3 comprises 14 residues. Germline loops: CDR1 SGHRS, CDR2 YFSETQ. The full variable domain, with the rest looked up from reference TRBV5-1 and TRBJ1-1, is KAGVTQTPRYLIKTRGQQVTLSCSPISGHRSVSWYQQTPGQGLQFLFEYFSETQRNKGNFPGRFSGRQFSNSRSEMNVSTLELGDSALYLCASREAGDPTEAFFGQGTRLTVV.

This clone was seen only once. The J gene is TRBJ2-1, the V gene TRBV6-1; 12 bases line up with TRBD1. The trim removed 0 bases at V and 7 bases at J, leaving 7 bases unmatched. CDR3 length equals 17 residues. Germline-derived CDR1 and CDR2 are MNHNS and SASEGT. The CDR3 spells CASSEAWGQGARNEQFF. The CDR3 DNA follows: TGTGCCAGCAGTGAAGCTTGGGGACAGGGGGCGAGGAATGAGCAGTTCTTC.

The CDR3 reads CASKGDDEAFF. The DNA for the CDR3 is TGTGCCAGCAAGGGAGACGATGAAGCTTTCTTT. The J gene is TRBJ1-1, the V gene TRBV6-1; D is undetermined. The CDR3 totals 11 residues. CDR1 MNHNS and CDR2 SASEGT come from the germline V gene. V shed 7 bases and J shed 7 bases, with 10 bases lying between them.

The table lists this clone with a count of one. The chain employs TRBV30 and TRBJ1-2; D not certain. V was clipped by 2 bases and J by 2 bases, with 6 bases between them. CDR3 length: 12 amino acids. Per the germline V gene, CDR1 is GTSNPN and CDR2 is SVGIG (reference sequence). The CDR3 DNA reads as TGTGCCTGGAGTACCTCGAACTATGGCTACACCTTC. Protein: CAWSTSNYGYTF. Together with reference TRBV30 and TRBJ1-2, the CDR3 gives the full variable domain: SQTIHQWPATLVQPVGSPLSLECTVEGTSNPNLYWYRQAAGRGLQLLFYSVGIGQISSEVPQNLSASRPQDRQFILSSKKLLLSDSGFYLCAWSTSNYGYTFGSGTRLTVV.

This clone was recorded only once. The chain employs TRBV28 and TRBJ1-5; D gene ambiguous. The CDR3 length is 12 residues. Between the trimmed V and J ends, which lost 7 bases and 6 bases, there was a span of 10 bases. Germline lookup yields CDR1 MDHEN and CDR2 SYDVKM. Written as DNA, the CDR3 is TGTGCCAGCACCGACCCGAGTCAGCCCCAGCATTTT. Translation: CASTDPSQPQHF.

The chain employs TRBV29-1 and TRBJ2-1; possibly TRBD1 for D (8 bases). Trimming removed 7 bases from V and 7 bases from J, with 20 bases in between. Germline values: CDR1 SQVTM, CDR2 ANQGSEA. This CDR3 spans 14 amino acids. CDR3 DNA sequence: TGCAGCGCTCGAAAGGTACAGGGGGGGAATGAGCAGTTCTTC. As protein: CSARKVQGGNEQFF.

A single count supports this clone. This chain uses TRBV9 with TRBJ2-1, with 9 bases aligning to TRBD2. J lost 7 bases, V lost 0 bases, and 2 bases had no gene match. The germline V gene encodes CDR1 SGDLS and CDR2 YYNGEE. The CDR3 totals 14 residues. The CDR3 loop is CASSVGGLANEQFF. The CDR3 DNA follows: TGTGCCAGCAGCGTAGGAGGACTAGCGAATGAGCAGTTCTTC.

This clone was picked up one time. The chain has TRBV5-1 and TRBJ1-2; the D is unclear. The germline V gene has CDR1 SGHRS and CDR2 YFSETQ. With 3 bases removed from V and 5 bases from J, the gap between germline ends came to 17 bases. This CDR3 spans 15 amino acids. The CDR3 nucleotides read TGCGCCAGCAGCTCTCGGAGCCCTCCGGGTTATGGCTACACCTTC. Protein sequence: CASSSRSPPGYGYTF.

This chain joins TRBV7-8 and TRBJ2-7; D not certain. V gave up 0 bases and J gave up 0 bases, with 6 bases separating them. Germline V gene lookup returns CDR1 SGHVS and CDR2 FQNEAQ. This CDR3 has 14 residues. The CDR3 DNA sequence: TGTGCCAGCAGCTTAGCGGGCAACTCCTACGAGCAGTACTTC. Translation: CASSLAGNSYEQYF.

The CDR3 is CASSLTGLAQTYEQYF. CDR3 sequence (DNA): TGTGCCAGCAGCCTAACTGGACTAGCGCAGACCTACGAGCAGTACTTC. The chain links TRBV7-2 to TRBJ2-7; 9 nucleotides line up with TRBD2. Germline V lookup: CDR1 SGHTA, CDR2 FQGNSA. The CDR3 runs to 16 residues. J lost 2 bases, V lost 5 bases, and 10 bases had no gene match.

This clone has more than one count but fewer than ten. The genes are TRBV28 and TRBJ1-5; 7 nucleotides align to TRBD1. Germline V gene lookup returns CDR1 MDHEN and CDR2 SYDVKM. Trimming at V came to 4 bases and at J to 6 bases, leaving 6 bases not matched to a gene. CDR3 size: 14 residues. CDR3 in DNA: TGTGCCAGCAGTTATTGGCAGGGGGGTCAGCCCCAGCATTTT. The encoded protein is CASSYWQGGQPQHF.

The rearrangement joins TRBV9 to TRBJ2-3; D might be TRBD1 or TRBD2, each matching 5 bases. Per germline, CDR1 SGDLS and CDR2 YYNGEE. Trimming shortened V by 0 bases and J by 4 bases, and 12 bases separated the two germline ends. This CDR3 is built from 15 residues. The CDR3 nucleotides are TGTGCCAGCAGCGTAGTTGGTGGGGGTGCAGATACGCAGTATTTT. Protein sequence: CASSVVGGGADTQYF. Filled out from reference TRBV9 and TRBJ2-3, the complete variable domain reads DSGVTQTPKHLITATGQRVTLRCSPRSGDLSVYWYQQSLDQGLQFLIQYYNGEERAKGNILERFSAQQFPDLHSELNLSSLELGDSALYFCASSVVGGGADTQYFGPGTRLTVL.